This T cell receptor beta chain was recorded in a study of blood T cell repertoires in COVID-19 (dated by TCRdb to 2020 to 2021). A note on the overall study: Samples from collaborators originated in the United States, Italy and Spain and spanned both the acute and convalescent phases of COVID-19. Where HLA class I and class II types were available, the types were taken from metadata supplied by the sample provider, not from assay-based typing. Deeply sampled blood TCRbeta repertoires from subjects exposed to, actively infected with, or recovered from COVID-19 were included in the dataset. The prospective study material was composed of cDNA or gDNA derived from T cells, B-cell-depleted T cells, or PBMCs. A freely available public database, intended as a resource for researchers studying the immune response to SARS-CoV-2, is where the repertoires were released. The samples were drawn from two sources: the first 160 participants of the ongoing ImmuneRACE study, and 1,200 or so subjects contributed by 6 global collaborators. Sample metadata almost always included a de-identified subject ID, COVID-19 status, age in years and sex. Points the paper makes about the study in general: Clinical and demographic metadata were provided uncurated, with the amount varying by source and participant.

The immunoSEQ Assay, a bias-controlled multiplex PCR, was used to amplify TCRbeta CDR3 regions from genomic DNA. Per the authors' processing: The number of nucleated cells in each sample was estimated by amplification of reference gene primers within the assay. Sequence reads were collapsed and filtered to measure the absolute abundance of every unique TCRbeta CDR3 rearrangement. For each sample, productive Simpson clonality was calculated by taking the square root of Simpson's diversity index across productive rearrangements. TCRdb limited this immuneACCESS table to in-frame rearrangements with V and J called. A share of clones is missing; checked studies link under half to unresolved V genes, and the rest is unexplained. V and J calls and clone size come straight from that table; D and trimming were deduced from the DNA. This sample is represented by some 35,000 clones; less than 90% of them were singletons. Around a fifth of the sample is in the top ten clones.

Including cysteine and phenylalanine, the CDR3 has 17 amino acids. CDR3 DNA only is kept here, 51 bases in frame from base 1. The junction shows trimming of 0 bases on V and 5 bases on J, plus 16 bases between the germline ends. Reading the germline V gene (reference sequence) gives CDR1 LNHDA and CDR2 SQIVND. Each collaborating institution followed its own protocols to collect whole blood in K2EDTA tubes. For TCRbeta analysis, collaborator samples were shipped as frozen whole blood, as isolated PBMCs, or as DNA extracted from either sample type. Concerning this clone itself: No cognate antigen has been identified for it. No much larger clone is present one base from it, and per-base qualities are unavailable.

The chain is assembled from TRBV19 and TRBJ2-2; the D gene is perhaps TRBD2, from 7 matching bases. The sequenced sample consisted of peripheral blood. This TCR was sampled from a man in his 70s with acute or convalescent COVID-19. The nucleotides read TGTGCCAGTAGTATAGATCCGGGGGGCTCTAGGACCGGGGAGCTGTTTTTT. This codes for CASSIDPGGSRTGELFF.